This T cell receptor (beta chain) appears in the sequencing data of a study of CD8+ T cells in alopecia areata. As for the study in general: The study gave treated patients oral tofacitinib at 5 to 10 mg twice daily. Patients remained on tofacitinib for 6 to 18 months and then went 6 months without it. Study-wide findings and caveats: TCR sharing was clearer in mice than between patients, perhaps partly owing to patient HLA diversity. Affected scalp, especially in alopecia totalis/universalis, had a higher clonality than normal scalp did.

Concerning this clone: Its antigen is not identified.

Sequencing used cDNA as its template, made by extracting RNA and reverse transcribing it. Data came from immunoSEQ multiplex PCR; TCRdb stores just in-frame clones and leaves some out. Of about 270,000 clones in the sample, 45% to 70% were seen once. Losses at the gene ends were 5 bases for V and 7 bases for J; bases not matched to a gene: 6. In germline, CDR1 is MNHNY, CDR2 SVGAGI (reference sequence). The CDR3 loop spans 13 amino acids. Documented treatment: oral pan-JAK inhibitor, 5-10 mg twice daily. The gene calls are TRBV6-6 and TRBJ2-3; TRBD1 agrees at 7 bases. Sample: CD4+ T cells sorted from blood, taken at week 52, from a patient treated with tofacitinib. This TCR derives from a human donor with alopecia areata. The CDR3 loop is CASSPTGFNTQYF. The CDR3 coding sequence is TGTGCCAGCAGTCCGACAGGGTTTAATACGCAGTATTTT.